This T cell receptor beta chain was retrieved from a study of T cell changes during pregnancy in multiple sclerosis. The CDR3 contains 16 residues. Trimming took 2 bases from V and 0 from J, leaving 11 bases between them. In germline, CDR1 is LNHDA, CDR2 SQIVND (reference sequence). Here immunoSEQ multiplex PCR was the method, and the copy in TCRdb shows in-frame clones only, minus some. The repertoire holds approximately 41,000 clones, with roughly 92% as singletons. The TCR sequence derives from a female donor with multiple sclerosis, enrolled in a pregnancy study. The source material was CD4+ T cells from peripheral blood mononuclear cells, sampled in the first trimester of pregnancy. V is TRBV19 and J is TRBJ2-4, with D possibly matching TRBD2 (6 bases). The CDR3 spells CASSISEGLAKNIQYF. The CDR3 nucleotides are TGTGCCAGTAGTATATCGGAGGGTCTAGCCAAAAACATTCAGTACTTC. Full variable domain (remainder filled in from reference TRBV19 and TRBJ2-4): DGGITQSPKYLFRKEGQNVTLSCEQNLNHDAMYWYRQDPGQGLRLIYYSQIVNDFQKGDIAEGYSVSREKKESFPLTVTSAQKNPTAFYLCASSISEGLAKNIQYFGAGTRLSVL.